The 20 T cell receptor beta chains given below trace back to one sample, sequenced in a study of Ad26.COV2.S vaccination and SARS-CoV-2 variants. Clones were sequenced by immunoSEQ multiplex PCR, and TCRdb holds only the in-frame ones, with some missing. The table shows about 380,000 clones, with around four fifths occurring only once. This sample's treatment: roughly 20 received Ad26.COV2.S at low or high dose, single or two shots; five or six received placebo; per-sample allocation not given. Sampling happened 63 days after the first vaccine or placebo injection. The sequences come from peripheral blood, collected in a trial of Ad26.COV2.S vaccine versus placebo. The receptors come from a person aged 18-65 years who received the Ad26.COV2.S COVID-19 vaccine or a placebo.

The chain is built from TRBV15 and TRBJ2-2; a possible D gene is TRBD2 (5 bases). The CDR3 covers 15 residues. V was shortened by 1 base and J by 4 bases, with 10 bases between the two germline ends. Germline V CDR1 and CDR2: LNHNV, YYDKDF (reference sequence). The CDR3 nucleotides read TGTGCCACCAGCAGAGCCATGACTACCACCGGGGAGCTGTTTTTT. Its translation: CATSRAMTTTGELFF.

CDR3 residues: CASSLVGGSIAEQFF. CDR3 coding DNA: TGCGCCAGCAGCTTGGTGGGCGGGAGTATTGCTGAGCAGTTCTTC. The chain joins TRBV5-1 to TRBJ2-1, with 7 nucleotides matching TRBD2. This CDR3 has 15 residues. Germline trimming cut 0 bases from V and 9 bases from J; bases unmatched to any gene: 9. Germline CDR1 and CDR2: SGHRS and YFSETQ.

The chain uses TRBV7-9 and TRBJ2-3; TRBD2 might be the D (5 bases). In germline, CDR1 is SEHNR, CDR2 FQNEAQ (reference sequence). CDR3 length equals 18 residues. Deletions cut 7 bases from V and 2 bases from J, with 25 bases between. CDR3 sequence reads: CASTKVQVALSHTDTQYF. DNA for the CDR3: TGTGCCAGCACCAAGGTCCAGGTAGCGCTGAGCCACACAGATACGCAGTATTTT.

The chain has TRBV19 and TRBJ2-2, with D perhaps matching TRBD2 (6 bases). The germline gives CDR1 LNHDA, CDR2 SQIVND (reference sequence). The V end lost 3 bases, the J end lost 6 bases, and 14 bases lay between the germline ends. This CDR3 is 15 amino acids long. CDR3 sequence: CASSIRLVGPGELFF. The CDR3 nucleotides are TGTGCCAGTAGTATCCGACTAGTCGGCCCCGGGGAGCTGTTTTTT.

V and J are TRBV3-1 (or the pseudogene TRBV3-2) and TRBJ2-1; a weak D match, TRBD1 (5 bases). CDR1 is LGHDT and CDR2 is YNNKEL in the germline V gene (reference sequence). This CDR3 region has 12 residues. Trimming pared 3 bases from V and 12 bases from J, leaving 12 bases between. CDR3 sequence: CASSQGRERQFF. The CDR3 DNA reads as TGTGCCAGCAGCCAGGGGCGCGAAAGGCAGTTCTTC.

The chain has TRBV7-9 and TRBJ2-7; perhaps TRBD2 as D (5 bases). V was pared by 1 base and J by 4 bases, with 8 bases between. Germline CDR1 reads SEHNR; CDR2 reads FQNEAQ (reference sequence). This CDR3 spans 13 amino acids. The CDR3 region is CASSLVGGYEQYF. The CDR3 nucleotides read TGTGCCAGCAGCTTAGTCGGAGGATACGAGCAGTACTTC.

This clone has a single count. The V gene is TRBV6-1, the J gene TRBJ1-2, with D maybe TRBD1 (6 bases). The germline V gene has CDR1 MNHNS and CDR2 SASEGT. V gave up 3 bases and J gave up 7 bases, with 9 bases separating them. The CDR3 runs 12 residues. CDR3 DNA: TGTGCCAGCAGTGAGTTGGGGGCTGGCTACACCTTC. Its protein is CASSELGAGYTF.

This sequence joins TRBV6-6 and TRBJ1-6, with D hard to call. The CDR3 length is 15 residues. V lost 0 bases, J lost 6 bases, and 9 bases lay in between. Germline loops: CDR1 MNHNY, CDR2 SVGAGI (reference sequence). The CDR3 nucleotides read TGTGCCAGCAGTTACTCCCCCCGACCTAATTCACCCCTCCACTTT. This encodes CASSYSPRPNSPLHF.

The chain recombines TRBV28 with TRBJ2-3; 9 bases are a match to TRBD2. This CDR3 is 17 amino acids long. V shed 3 bases and J 2 bases; nucleotides not matched to a gene: 9. Per the germline V gene, CDR1 is MDHEN and CDR2 is SYDVKM. As DNA, the CDR3 is TGTGCCAGCAGTTTTCGGGCGGGAGGGGACTTCACAGATACGCAGTATTTT. Amino acid sequence: CASSFRAGGDFTDTQYF.

This clone was observed a single time. The rearrangement uses TRBV4-1 and TRBJ2-2; 11 bases are shared with TRBD2. J gave up 3 bases and V 1 base, and 7 bases lay outside the gene matches. Germline V gives CDR1 MGHRA, CDR2 YSYEKL. The CDR3 totals 18 residues. CDR3 nucleotide sequence: TGCGCCAGCAGCCAAGGGGGTAGCGGGAGGGCCGACACCGGGGAGCTGTTTTTT. It specifies CASSQGGSGRADTGELFF.

This clone turned up a few times. V is TRBV19 and J is TRBJ1-5; D remains ambiguous. The V gene lost 3 bases and the J gene lost 2 bases, with 5 bases spanning the gap. The CDR3 is 13 residues long. Looked up from germline, CDR1 is LNHDA and CDR2 is SQIVND (reference sequence). The CDR3 coding sequence is TGTGCCAGTAGTATGGACCGCAATCAGCCCCAGCATTTT. Protein product: CASSMDRNQPQHF.

The genes are TRBV28 and TRBJ2-1; 7 bases line up with TRBD2. The V segment lost 4 bases and the J segment 8 bases; nucleotides outside the gene matches: 5. There are 13 residues in the CDR3. The germline V gene encodes CDR1 MDHEN and CDR2 SYDVKM. CDR3 in DNA: TGTGCCAGCAGTTACCGGACTAGTTATGAGCAGTTCTTC. It encodes CASSYRTSYEQFF. The whole variable domain, filled in from reference TRBV28 and TRBJ2-1, reads DVKVTQSSRYLVKRTGEKVFLECVQDMDHENMFWYRQDPGLGLRLIYFSYDVKMKEKGDIPEGYSVSREKKERFSLILESASTNQTSMYLCASSYRTSYEQFFGPGTRLTVL.

V is TRBV19 and J is TRBJ2-1, with D perhaps TRBD1 (6 bases). The CDR3 loop spans 13 amino acids. Trimming removed 1 base from V and 9 bases from J, with 10 bases in between. Per germline, CDR1 LNHDA and CDR2 SQIVND (reference sequence). CDR3 residues: CASSIGRGGEQFF. The CDR3, as DNA: TGTGCCAGTAGTATAGGCAGGGGCGGTGAGCAGTTCTTC.

The chain uses TRBV11-3 and TRBJ2-7; 11 bases agree with TRBD2. Germline CDR1 SGHNT, CDR2 YENEEA. This CDR3 spans 17 amino acids. The V and J ends lost 3 bases and 2 bases, in that order; junction bases with no gene match: 9. CDR3 coding DNA: TGTGCCAGCAGCTTTGCACTAGCGGGAGAGATTACCTACGAGCAGTACTTC. As protein: CASSFALAGEITYEQYF.

This chain connects TRBV14 to TRBJ1-2; D may be TRBD1 (6 bases). Germline CDR1 is SGHDN and CDR2 is FVKESK. V lost 3 bases to trimming and J lost 0 bases, with 20 bases between them. The CDR3 contains 18 residues. The CDR3 coding sequence is TGTGCCAGCAGCCAGGGCATGTTTCAGGGGAAGGCTAACTATGGCTACACCTTC. Translated: CASSQGMFQGKANYGYTF.

The rearrangement links TRBV15 to TRBJ2-1, with 7 bases identical to TRBD2. The V gene end was trimmed by 5 bases and the J gene end by 10 bases; junction bases not matched to a gene: 14. CDR3 length equals 15 residues. Germline values: CDR1 LNHNV, CDR2 YYDKDF (reference sequence). CDR3 sequence reads: CATSLRTRLMIEQFF. Here the CDR3 DNA reads TGTGCCACCAGCTTACGGACTAGGCTAATGATCGAGCAGTTCTTC.

As regards this clone: Other DNA sequences in this specimen translate into the identical CDR3. The chain uses TRBV9 and TRBJ2-1; D call uncertain. This CDR3 spans 17 amino acids. Germline V gene lookup returns CDR1 SGDLS and CDR2 YYNGEE. V was trimmed by 0 bases and J by 1 base, leaving 14 bases between them. The CDR3, as DNA: TGTGCCAGCAGCGTAGCTGGAAATTCGCTTTCCTACAATGAGCAGTTCTTC. It translates to CASSVAGNSLSYNEQFF.

CDR3 loop: CASSVGGRRYTF. CDR3 DNA: TGTGCCAGCAGTGTGGGGGGAAGGCGCTACACCTTC. The gene calls are TRBV12-3 or TRBV12-4 and TRBJ1-2, with TRBD1 as a possible D gene (5 bases). The CDR3 covers 12 residues. Trimming shortened V by 5 bases and J by 9 bases, and 13 bases separated the two germline ends.

This chain uses TRBV18 with TRBJ1-1; D gene unclear. V lost 2 bases and J lost 3, with 10 bases in between. Germline assignment: CDR1 KGHSH and CDR2 LQKENI. The CDR3 spans 14 residues. The CDR3 DNA sequence: TGTGCCAGCTCACCAAGGCAGCAGGACACTGAAGCTTTCTTT. Translating it yields CASSPRQQDTEAFF.

This clone was detected a few times. The rearrangement links TRBV5-4 to TRBJ2-7; 11 bases are shared with TRBD1. CDR1 and CDR2 from the germline V gene are SGHNT and YYREEE (reference sequence). V shed 2 bases and J 7 bases; nucleotides not matched to a gene: 5. The CDR3 extends over 14 amino acids. The CDR3 nucleotides read TGTGCCAGCAGCTTTCGGACAGGGGGCAAAGAGCAGTACTTC. Residues: CASSFRTGGKEQYF.